The sample holds many counts of the clone carrying this T cell receptor beta chain. This sample is drawn from a study of early T cells in non-severe SARS-CoV-2 infection. Using its own MiXCR run on the 5' RACE reads, TCRdb lists one record per CDR3 protein. This sample has some 73,000 distinct CDR3 sequences, with approximately 12% found just once. Germline CDR1 MNHNS, CDR2 SASEGT. The trim removed 8 bases at V and 9 bases at J, leaving 16 bases unmatched. There are 15 residues in the CDR3. The sample comprised whole blood. The receptor comes from an adult who was a healthcare worker with PCR-confirmed SARS-CoV-2 infection or an uninfected control (not recorded which). The J gene is TRBJ1-2, the V gene TRBV6-1; TRBD1 aligns across 9 bases. The CDR3 DNA reads TGTGCCAGCGTAGGAGATGCGGGACAGGGTATCAGCTACACCTTC. Translating gives CASVGDAGQGISYTF.